A selection of T cell receptor beta chains follows, all from one sample in a study of tumor-infiltrating lymphocytes in primary liver carcinoma. TCRdb passed the multiplex PCR reads through MiXCR, listing each CDR3 protein once. Seen here are 300,000 to 350,000 distinct CDR3 sequences, 65% observed once, and the top ten hold 5% to 6.5%. The specimen sequenced was peripheral blood. All receptors come from a man in his forties with primary liver carcinoma and hepatitis B virus infection. The conserved cysteine and the conserved F or W are not part of the CDR3 here. D genes are given only for firm matches. A row's size may be missing; if present it is once, few, many or a size class.

J	V	D	size	CDR3
TRBJ2-5	TRBV14	TRBD2	few	ASSQYAGVLLETQY
TRBJ2-7	TRBV12-3/TRBV12-4	.	.	ANSFGRTYEQY
TRBJ2-3	TRBV6-1	.	many	ASKTEATDTQY
TRBJ2-3	TRBV11-2	.	.	VSSDRGTDHTDTQY
TRBJ2-3	TRBV20-1	TRBD2	.	SASATSGREYTDTQY
TRBJ2-7	TRBV5-5	.	many	ASSSRQVSYEQY
TRBJ2-3	TRBV11-2	.	.	ASSLDQGRLSATQY
TRBJ2-1	TRBV30	.	many	AWSPTGLKPPRSPVMGQF
TRBJ2-1	TRBV5-6	.	.	ASSLLKGYNEQF
TRBJ2-5	TRBV6-6	TRBD2	.	ATSYLAGRETQY
TRBJ1-4	TRBV6-5	TRBD1	.	DSSYGTGAHEKLF
TRBJ1-1	TRBV28	TRBD1	.	ASSPLGQGDLNTEAF
TRBJ1-2	TRBV7-8	.	.	ASSPNRVVGYGYT
TRBJ2-5	TRBV11-1	.	.	ASSQTREAETQY
TRBJ1-5	TRBV5-6	.	.	ASSPGGVHSIQPHH
TRBJ2-7	TRBV11-2	.	.	GSRVVYEQY
TRBJ2-1	TRBV11-2	.	once	ASSPELADYNEQS
TRBJ2-5	TRBV11-2	.	few	ASNLEAGGPETQY
TRBJ1-4	TRBV29-1	.	many	SVGEKLF
TRBJ2-5	TRBV29-1	.	many	SVGQNQETQY
TRBJ2-1	TRBV30	.	.	AWRGNRYNEQF
TRBJ1-2	TRBV29-1	TRBD1	.	SVDRTGGRGGYT
TRBJ1-4	TRBV6-1	.	many	ASGGVLDEKLF
TRBJ1-2	TRBV4-1	.	many	ASSQDSDPFYGYT
TRBJ2-1	TRBV5-1	.	.	ASSQGQINEQF
TRBJ1-1	TRBV11-2	.	once	VSSLSEGNTEAF
TRBJ1-2	TRBV5-4	TRBD1	.	ASSLAGQGHGYT
TRBJ2-3	TRBV15	TRBD2	.	ATSQDIFIAGVGSDTQY
TRBJ1-2	TRBV29-1	.	many	SVEDQGGGYT
TRBJ2-7	TRBV12-3/TRBV12-4	TRBD2	many	ASSLSAGGSYEQY
TRBJ1-2	TRBV11-3	TRBD1	.	ASRTGQGVDYGHA
TRBJ1-3	TRBV5-6	TRBD1	few	ASSLGQGDTIY
TRBJ2-3	TRBV6-1	.	many	ASSASTDTQY
TRBJ2-1	TRBV7-9	.	.	ASSPPDKYEQF
TRBJ1-1	TRBV6-1	TRBD1	few	ASSEAGTGGERNTEAF
TRBJ2-5	TRBV15	.	.	ATSRDRTTAQY
TRBJ2-3	TRBV29-1	TRBD1	few	SVPRDRGRITQY
TRBJ2-1	TRBV20-1	.	few	SAEGSYNEQF
TRBJ1-2	TRBV11-2	.	few	ASRFSIRGGGGYT
TRBJ1-4	TRBV12-3/TRBV12-4	TRBD1	.	ASSWTGGHEKLF
TRBJ2-3	TRBV5-5	TRBD1	.	ASSSETGVSDTQY
TRBJ2-7	TRBV30	TRBD2	.	ASLAGGPYEQY
TRBJ2-1	TRBV11-2	.	many	ASSYVGSPHEQF
TRBJ2-2	TRBV11-1	.	.	ACSLAKYTGELF
TRBJ2-2	TRBV6-1	TRBD2	.	ASTTFPPLTSGNTGELF
TRBJ2-7	TRBV6-6	.	many	ASNSATAGEQY
TRBJ2-1	TRBV11-2	.	.	VSSLSSVRGHEQF
TRBJ2-3	TRBV7-9	.	few	ASSLAGIMTDTQY
TRBJ2-3	TRBV11-2	TRBD2	.	ASNLLASGVADTQY
TRBJ1-2	TRBV6-5	TRBD1	many	ASGDRESHGYT
TRBJ2-4	TRBV13	TRBD2	.	SSSPWAGENIQY
TRBJ2-7	TRBV4-3	.	many	ASSQDTVSYEQY
TRBJ2-7	TRBV5-1	.	few	ASSFGGEPHEQY